Below, 28 T cell receptor beta chains from the same sample are listed, as sequenced in a study of cytomegalovirus exposure and HLA in healthy donors. PCR used 60 Vbeta primers and 13 Jbeta primers. The table came from immunoSEQ multiplex PCR; TCRdb's copy has only in-frame clones and leaves some out. Among 150,000 or so clones listed, about two thirds were seen once. Sequenced sample: PBMCs. These receptors all stem from a woman between 18 and 29 years old in good health and CMV-seronegative.

The rearrangement joins TRBV19 to TRBJ2-5; 9 nucleotides align to TRBD2. There are 15 residues in the CDR3. The germline gives CDR1 LNHDA, CDR2 SQIVND (reference sequence). With V trimmed by 5 bases and J by 5 bases, 9 bases remained unmatched. CDR3: CASSWAGGPGETQYF. The CDR3 bases are TGTGCCAGTAGTTGGGCGGGGGGGCCTGGTGAGACCCAGTACTTC.

The chain links TRBV2 to TRBJ1-5; D uncertain. The V gene lost 2 bases and the J gene lost 2 bases, with 10 bases spanning the gap. This CDR3 has 15 residues. Germline CDR1 and CDR2: SNHLY and FYNNEI. The CDR3 is CASSERGQGNQPQHF. CDR3 DNA: TGTGCCAGCAGTGAACGTGGGCAGGGCAATCAGCCCCAGCATTTT.

The J gene is TRBJ2-3, the V gene TRBV6-5; TRBD1 agrees at 7 bases. This CDR3 region has 15 residues. The trim removed 7 bases at V and 2 bases at J, leaving 9 bases unmatched. Germline CDR1 MNHEY, CDR2 SVGAGI. The CDR3 DNA reads TGTGCCAGCACCTATAGGGACAGTTACACAGATACGCAGTATTTT. The encoded protein is CASTYRDSYTDTQYF.

CDR3 protein: CASSPSGQGYGYTF. The CDR3 DNA reads as TGTGCCAGCAGCCCTTCGGGACAGGGGTATGGCTACACCTTC. This rearrangement joins TRBV7-8 to TRBJ1-2; 10 positions match TRBD1. Germline trimming cut 5 bases from V and 5 bases from J; bases unmatched to any gene: 5. Germline assignment: CDR1 SGHVS and CDR2 FQNEAQ. The CDR3 loop spans 14 amino acids. The variable domain in full, completed from reference TRBV7-8 and TRBJ1-2, reads GAGVSQSPRYKVAKRGQDVALRCDPISGHVSLFWYQQALGQGPEFLTYFQNEAQLDKSGLPSDRFFAERPEGSVSTLKIQRTQQEDSAVYLCASSPSGQGYGYTFGSGTRLTVV.

V and J are TRBV18 and TRBJ2-2; D might be TRBD1 (6 bases). The CDR3 has 14 residues. In germline, CDR1 is KGHSH, CDR2 LQKENI. V lost 3 bases and J 4 bases, leaving 9 bases between the germline ends. This chain's CDR3 is CASSPRGVTGELFF. In DNA form, the CDR3 reads TGTGCCAGCTCACCCAGGGGCGTCACCGGGGAGCTGTTTTTT.

The genes are TRBV19 and TRBJ2-2, with 10 positions matching TRBD2. Germline trimming cut 10 bases from V and 5 bases from J; bases unmatched to any gene: 10. Germline V CDR1 and CDR2: LNHDA, SQIVND (reference sequence). This CDR3 contains 15 residues. Here the CDR3 DNA reads TGTGCCACCCTAGCGGGAGCGAGGAGAACCGGGGAGCTGTTTTTT. Its protein is CATLAGARRTGELFF.

This clone was observed a few times. The CDR3 region has the DNA TGTGCCAGCAGCCAAGATCCGGGGGGCCCCTCAGATACGCAGTATTTT. Its translation: CASSQDPGGPSDTQYF. The chain employs TRBV4-2 and TRBJ2-3, with a weak D call TRBD2 (7 bases). V was cut by 0 bases and J by 4 bases, with 14 bases left in between. Looked up from germline, CDR1 is LGHNA and CDR2 is YNFKEQ. The length of the CDR3 is 16 residues.

The rearrangement links TRBV5-8 to TRBJ2-6, with a weak D call TRBD2 (6 bases). The CDR3 has 17 residues. The V gene lost 1 base and the J gene lost 0 bases, with 11 bases spanning the gap. Germline V CDR1 and CDR2: SGHTS, YDEGEE. This CDR3 reads CASSLFIGGSGANVLTF. The CDR3 region has the DNA TGTGCCAGCAGCTTGTTCATCGGGGGCTCTGGGGCCAACGTCCTGACTTTC.

This chain joins TRBV5-1 and TRBJ1-1; D ambiguous. Germline CDR1 and CDR2: SGHRS and YFSETQ. There are 15 residues in the CDR3. V gave up 0 bases and J gave up 8 bases, with 17 bases separating them. In DNA form, the CDR3 reads TGCGCCAGCAGCTTGGGAGGTTGGGAGGGTTCCGAAGCTTTCTTT. Residues: CASSLGGWEGSEAFF.

In its sample, this clone was seen a few times. This chain uses TRBV19 with TRBJ1-4, with D possibly TRBD1 on 5 matching bases. V was shortened by 5 bases and J by 7 bases, with 17 bases between the two germline ends. The CDR3 has 15 residues. Germline values: CDR1 LNHDA, CDR2 SQIVND (reference sequence). The CDR3 reads CASSAPTVDIEKLFF. The CDR3, as DNA: TGTGCCAGTAGTGCCCCGACAGTTGACATTGAAAAACTGTTTTTT.

This clone was seen only a few times. V gene TRBV27 combines with J gene TRBJ1-6; 8 bases are shared with TRBD1. J lost 10 bases, V lost 0 bases, and 8 bases had no gene match. This CDR3 is built from 16 residues. Germline-derived CDR1 and CDR2 are MNHEY and SMNVEV (reference sequence). The CDR3 sequence: CASSLSRGQGQSPLHF. The DNA for the CDR3 is TGTGCCAGCAGTTTATCCCGTGGACAGGGCCAATCACCCCTCCACTTT.

The V and J genes are TRBV27 and TRBJ1-3, with 9 bases that match TRBD1. Germline assignment: CDR1 MNHEY and CDR2 SMNVEV (reference sequence). The V gene end was trimmed by 6 bases and the J gene end by 3 bases; junction bases not matched to a gene: 9. The CDR3 runs to 16 residues. The chain's CDR3 is CASSPRNRGLGNTIYF. The CDR3 nucleotides read TGTGCCAGCAGCCCGAGGAACAGGGGGCTTGGAAACACCATATATTTT.

V usage is TRBV6-6 and J usage is TRBJ1-2; 11 bases are a match to TRBD1. The CDR3 runs 15 residues. CDR1 is MNHNY, CDR2 SVGAGI, per germline (reference sequence). V lost 2 bases and J lost 13; bases outside the gene matches: 12. Here the CDR3 DNA reads TGTGCCAGCAGTTACGAATGGGGACAGGGGGTTCTTCGCACCTTC. It is translated as CASSYEWGQGVLRTF.

The chain carries TRBV28 and TRBJ2-1; D gene ambiguous. CDR1 and CDR2 from the germline V gene are MDHEN and SYDVKM. The germline V and J ends were trimmed by 2 bases and 0 bases, with 8 bases remaining between them. The CDR3 extends over 15 amino acids. In DNA, the CDR3 is TGTGCCAGCAGTTTAAGCACGAGCTCCTACAATGAGCAGTTCTTC. Protein sequence: CASSLSTSSYNEQFF. Full variable domain (remainder filled in from reference TRBV28 and TRBJ2-1): DVKVTQSSRYLVKRTGEKVFLECVQDMDHENMFWYRQDPGLGLRLIYFSYDVKMKEKGDIPEGYSVSREKKERFSLILESASTNQTSMYLCASSLSTSSYNEQFFGPGTRLTVL.

The chain joins TRBV10-2 to TRBJ1-3, with D unclear. Trimming stripped 8 bases from V and 0 bases from J, with 26 bases between. This CDR3 has 19 amino acids. Germline CDR1 is WSHSY and CDR2 is SAAADI. The CDR3 nucleotides are TGCGCCAGCGCCGAAAGTTCCGGAGGGAGGCACCCCTCTGGAAACACCATATATTTT. Protein: CASAESSGGRHPSGNTIYF.

This clone was recorded only once. The CDR3 protein is CASSESSSGRAGELFF. CDR3 coding DNA: TGCGCCAGCAGTGAGAGTTCTAGCGGGAGAGCCGGGGAGCTGTTTTTT. This chain connects TRBV10-1 to TRBJ2-2, with 10 bases fitting TRBD2. This CDR3 comprises 16 residues. The germline gives CDR1 WNHNN, CDR2 SYGVQD (reference sequence). The ends lost 2 bases at V and 6 bases at J; junction bases unmatched: 6.

The chain is built from TRBV5-1 and TRBJ2-7, with D possibly matching TRBD2 (5 bases). The CDR3 consists of 14 residues. V was pared by 0 bases and J by 4 bases, with 11 bases between. Germline assignment: CDR1 SGHRS and CDR2 YFSETQ. DNA of the CDR3: TGCGCCAGCAGCTTGGCGTCCTCGGGGTACGAGCAGTACGTC. It translates to CASSLASSGYEQYV.

The chain joins TRBV7-2 to TRBJ2-3, with 11 bases lining up with TRBD2. This CDR3 is 17 amino acids long. Germline V gene data show CDR1 as SGHTA and CDR2 as FQGNSA. J gave up 7 bases and V 0 bases, and 9 bases lay outside the gene matches. CDR3 in amino acids: CASSLAPASGGSNTQYF. The CDR3 bases are TGTGCCAGCAGCTTAGCGCCGGCTAGCGGGGGGTCAAATACGCAGTATTTT.

The CDR3 spells CASSLSLAVNTEAFF. The CDR3 nucleotides are TGCGCCAGCAGCCTCTCCCTGGCGGTGAACACTGAAGCTTTCTTT. The chain couples TRBV4-1 to TRBJ1-1; unclear D gene. V was clipped by 4 bases and J by 0 bases, with 12 bases between them. From germline, CDR1 is MGHRA and CDR2 YSYEKL. This CDR3 is 15 amino acids long.

V and J are TRBV7-8 and TRBJ1-2; D gene uncertain. The CDR3 consists of 14 residues. The germline V gene encodes CDR1 SGHVS and CDR2 FQNEAQ. Deletions cut 1 base from V and 3 bases from J, with 9 bases between. As DNA, the CDR3 is TGTGCCAGCAGCTTAGGGCAGTTGGACTATGGCTACACCTTC. Amino acid sequence: CASSLGQLDYGYTF.

This clone was recorded a few times. The V and J genes are TRBV6-5 and TRBJ1-2; the match to TRBD1 covers 9 bases. The J segment lost 8 bases and the V segment lost 2 bases, leaving 6 bases of the junction unmatched. CDR1 is MNHEY and CDR2 is SVGAGI in the germline V gene. The CDR3 has 14 amino acids. The CDR3 spells CASSYQLQGAGYTF. The CDR3 DNA reads TGTGCCAGCAGTTACCAACTACAGGGGGCCGGCTACACCTTC.

This clone has more than one count but fewer than ten. V gene TRBV2 combines with J gene TRBJ1-5; no clear D. Germline CDR1 SNHLY, CDR2 FYNNEI. The CDR3 consists of 13 residues. With 5 bases removed from V and 4 bases from J, the gap between germline ends came to 9 bases. Here the CDR3 reads CASSNSPNQPQHF. DNA for the CDR3: TGTGCCAGCAGTAATTCCCCGAATCAGCCCCAGCATTTT.

The chain carries TRBV5-1 and TRBJ2-1; 11 nucleotides line up with TRBD1. The CDR3 spans 17 residues. Germline V gives CDR1 SGHRS, CDR2 YFSETQ. J was trimmed by 8 bases and V by 4 bases; bases with no gene match: 14. Here the CDR3 DNA reads TGCGCCAGCAGCCCACGAGATGGGACAGGGGGTTGGGATGAGCAGTTCTTC. Amino acid sequence: CASSPRDGTGGWDEQFF. Based on the CDR3 plus reference TRBV5-1 and TRBJ2-1, the full variable domain is KAGVTQTPRYLIKTRGQQVTLSCSPISGHRSVSWYQQTPGQGLQFLFEYFSETQRNKGNFPGRFSGRQFSNSRSEMNVSTLELGDSALYLCASSPRDGTGGWDEQFFGPGTRLTVL.

The chain joins TRBV2 to TRBJ2-5; 12 positions match TRBD2. The J call is uncertain, as TRBJ2-7 better fits the DNA end. In germline, CDR1 is SNHLY, CDR2 FYNNEI. The CDR3 is made up of 13 amino acids. The CDR3, as DNA: TGTGCCAGCAGTCTGGGACTAGCGGGCGAGCAGTACTTC. Translating it yields CASSLGLAGEQYF.

The chain recombines TRBV6-5 with TRBJ1-1; a weak D match, TRBD1 (6 bases). Germline V gene sequence: CDR1 MNHEY, CDR2 SVGAGI. The CDR3 spans 16 residues. V was pared by 2 bases and J by 5 bases, with 18 bases between. CDR3: CASSYLSGRGGTEAFF. CDR3 DNA sequence: TGTGCCAGCAGTTACCTGTCCGGAAGGGGGGGGACTGAAGCTTTCTTT.

This chain links TRBV19 with TRBJ2-1, with D possibly being TRBD1 (11 bases). Trimming took off 5 bases at V and 3 bases at J, with 23 bases between the two ends. The length of the CDR3 is 18 residues. The germline V gene has CDR1 LNHDA and CDR2 SQIVND (reference sequence). CDR3 DNA sequence: TGTGCCAGTAGTCCCCGGGACAGGGGGACTAGCGACTACAATGAGCAGTTCTTC. This gives the protein CASSPRDRGTSDYNEQFF.

In its sample, this clone was seen a few times. V is TRBV5-5 and J is TRBJ1-4; TRBD1 might be the D (6 bases). The germline CDR1 and CDR2 sequences are SGHKS and YYEKEE (reference sequence). V was trimmed by 0 bases and J by 6 bases, leaving 9 bases between them. CDR3 length: 14 residues. The CDR3 coding sequence is TGTGCCAGCAGCTTGGAGGGGGGGCATGAAAAACTGTTTTTT. The encoded protein is CASSLEGGHEKLFF.

The J gene is TRBJ2-3, the V gene TRBV7-9; 9 nucleotides line up with TRBD2. Germline V gives CDR1 SEHNR, CDR2 FQNEAQ (reference sequence). V was clipped by 2 bases and J by 5 bases; unmatched bases: 17. The CDR3 covers 19 residues. The CDR3 nucleotides are TGTGCCAGCAGCTTATCCAGCAGGGCTAGCGGGAAATTAGGAGATACGCAGTATTTT. Amino acid sequence: CASSLSSRASGKLGDTQYF.